Here is one T cell receptor (beta chain) with its context. These data belong to a study of blood T cell repertoires in COVID-19. Turning to the study itself: There were acute and convalescent COVID-19 samples, and they came from the United States, Italy and Spain. PBMCs, B-cell-depleted T cells, or T cells were the source of the cDNA or gDNA that made up the material.

The CDR3 extends over 15 amino acids. Germline V lookup: CDR1 LNHNV, CDR2 YYDKDF (reference sequence). Trimming took 1 base from V and 2 from J; bases not matched to a gene: 4. In the original processing: Scientists estimated how many nucleated cells there were by amplifying reference gene primers. Method: immunoSEQ multiplex PCR; TCRdb's copy keeps in-frame clones and lacks some. That table supplies the V and J calls and clone size; D and trimming were determined from the DNA. The sample lists tens of thousands of clones; roughly four fifths were seen once. The specimen sequenced was peripheral blood. The chain links TRBV15 to TRBJ1-2; 7 nucleotides match TRBD1. This TCR came from a man aged 50-59 years with active or convalescent COVID-19. The CDR3 region is CATSRATTGNYGYTF. CDR3 nucleotide sequence: TGTGCCACCAGCAGAGCGACGACAGGGAACTATGGCTACACCTTC.